A single sample is the source of the 9 T cell receptor beta chains below, sequenced in a study of blood T cell repertoires in COVID-19. Method: immunoSEQ multiplex PCR; TCRdb's copy keeps in-frame clones and lacks some. The sample contains 310,000 or so clones, around four fifths of which appear only once. The specimen was peripheral blood. The receptors originated from a woman aged 45-60 years with acute or convalescent COVID-19.

This chain uses TRBV6-5 with TRBJ2-7; D possibly corresponds to TRBD1 (6 bases). V lost 4 bases, J lost 6 bases, and 16 bases lay in between. Germline V CDR1 and CDR2: MNHEY, SVGAGI. This CDR3 spans 14 amino acids. The CDR3 DNA reads TGTGCCAGCAGTTCCCGGGACATGCGGTCCGAGCAGTACTTC. It specifies CASSSRDMRSEQYF.

The chain combines TRBV11-1 with TRBJ2-5; 8 positions match TRBD1. Germline lookup yields CDR1 SGHAT and CDR2 FQDESV (reference sequence). Germline trimming cut 5 bases from V and 2 bases from J; bases unmatched to any gene: 4. CDR3 size: 14 residues. Here the CDR3 reads CASSLRDRQETQYF. Written as DNA, the CDR3 is TGTGCCAGCAGCCTCCGGGACAGGCAAGAGACCCAGTACTTC.

The chain links TRBV3-1 (or the pseudogene TRBV3-2) to TRBJ2-5; 7 bases align to TRBD2. The V and J ends lost 2 bases and 3 bases, in that order; junction bases with no gene match: 3. In germline, CDR1 is LGHDT, CDR2 YNNKEL (reference sequence). This CDR3 region has 14 residues. Here the CDR3 reads CASSQSAGEETQYF. In DNA form, the CDR3 reads TGTGCCAGCAGCCAATCCGCGGGAGAAGAGACCCAGTACTTC.

The V and J genes are TRBV6-2 or TRBV6-3 and TRBJ1-1, with D possibly TRBD1 on 5 matching bases. The CDR3 sequence is 15 residues long. CDR1 and CDR2 from the germline V gene are MNHEY and SVGEGT. Trimming removed 5 bases from V and 4 bases from J, with 17 bases in between. The CDR3 DNA is TGTGCCAGCAGTCGGCAACTCCTGGGGGGCACTGAAGCTTTCTTT. Protein product: CASSRQLLGGTEAFF.

The chain carries TRBV2 and TRBJ1-2; D is uncertain. This CDR3 comprises 15 residues. CDR1 and CDR2 from the germline V gene are SNHLY and FYNNEI. Trimming shortened V by 3 bases and J by 2 bases, and 13 bases separated the two germline ends. DNA for the CDR3: TGTGCCAGCAGTGATGAGGAGGGTTGGAACTATGGCTACACCTTC. It translates to CASSDEEGWNYGYTF.

The chain combines TRBV28 with TRBJ1-2, with D maybe TRBD1 (6 bases). This CDR3 contains 13 residues. Germline-derived CDR1 and CDR2 are MDHEN and SYDVKM. V lost 6 bases and J lost 4, with 12 bases in between. CDR3 region: CASRWTVFYGYTF. The CDR3 bases are TGTGCCAGCAGATGGACAGTCTTCTATGGCTACACCTTC.

This rearrangement joins TRBV11-1 to TRBJ2-1; 10 nucleotides agree with TRBD2. CDR3 length: 16 residues. V lost 5 bases, J lost 5 bases, and 9 bases stayed unmatched. Germline V gene data show CDR1 as SGHAT and CDR2 as FQDESV (reference sequence). The chain's CDR3 is CASSPWTSGNHNEQFF. CDR3 nucleotide sequence: TGTGCCAGCAGCCCCTGGACTAGCGGTAACCACAATGAGCAGTTCTTC.

The genes are TRBV30 and TRBJ1-2; D not resolved. Germline V CDR1 and CDR2: GTSNPN, SVGIG (reference sequence). The CDR3 extends over 12 amino acids. Trimming cost V 8 bases and J 2 bases, with 12 bases left between them. The CDR3 spells CARSINNYGYTF. CDR3 bases: TGTGCCCGGTCAATAAACAACTATGGCTACACCTTC.

This chain uses TRBV9 with TRBJ2-7; 11 nucleotides match TRBD2. CDR3 size: 15 residues. Germline values: CDR1 SGDLS, CDR2 YYNGEE. Trimming at V came to 3 bases and at J to 6 bases, leaving 8 bases not matched to a gene. CDR3: CASSGTSGSSVEQYF. The CDR3 DNA sequence: TGTGCCAGCAGCGGAACTAGCGGGAGTTCTGTCGAGCAGTACTTC.